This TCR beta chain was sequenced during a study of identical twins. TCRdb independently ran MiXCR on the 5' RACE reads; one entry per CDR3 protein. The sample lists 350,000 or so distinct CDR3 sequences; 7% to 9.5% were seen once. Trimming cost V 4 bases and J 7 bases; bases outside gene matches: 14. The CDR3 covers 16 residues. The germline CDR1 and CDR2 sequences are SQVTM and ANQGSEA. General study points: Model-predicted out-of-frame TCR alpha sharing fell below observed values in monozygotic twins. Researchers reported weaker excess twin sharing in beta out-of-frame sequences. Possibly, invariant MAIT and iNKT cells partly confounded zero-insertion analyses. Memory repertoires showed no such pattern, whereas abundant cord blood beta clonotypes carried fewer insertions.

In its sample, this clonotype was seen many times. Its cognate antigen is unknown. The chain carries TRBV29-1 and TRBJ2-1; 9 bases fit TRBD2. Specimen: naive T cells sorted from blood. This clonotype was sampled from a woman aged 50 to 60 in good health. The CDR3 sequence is CSVVSSGTKVGNEQFF. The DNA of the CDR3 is TGCAGCGTTGTGTCTAGCGGGACTAAGGTAGGAAATGAGCAGTTCTTC.